The 5 T cell receptor beta chains below all came from one sample that was sequenced in a study of shared clonotypes between healthy human individuals. Measured with immunoSEQ multiplex PCR; TCRdb has only the in-frame clones, and not every one. This sample has roughly 2 million clones, with approximately 95% found just once. The sample taken for sequencing was naive CD4+ T cells sorted from blood. Subset in this sample: CD45RA+ positively selected. These receptors were obtained from a man younger than 35 in good health.

The CDR3 loop is CASSLVGPLSYNEQFF. CDR3 DNA sequence: TGTGCCAGCAGCTTAGTGGGACCGCTCTCCTACAATGAGCAGTTCTTC. The J gene is TRBJ2-1, the V gene TRBV7-2; possibly TRBD1 or TRBD2 for D (5 bases each). Germline V lookup: CDR1 SGHTA, CDR2 FQGNSA. Trimming cost V 1 base and J 0 bases, with 10 bases left between them. The CDR3 has 16 amino acids. Full variable domain (rest looked up from reference TRBV7-2 and TRBJ2-1): GAGVSQSPSNKVTEKGKDVELRCDPISGHTALYWYRQSLGQGLEFLIYFQGNSAPDKSGLPSDRFSAERTGGSVSTLTIQRTQQEDSAVYLCASSLVGPLSYNEQFFGPGTRLTVL.

This chain uses TRBV5-1 with TRBJ1-1; TRBD1 matches 7 bases. V dropped 4 bases and J dropped 4; count of bases not matched to a gene: 7. CDR3 length equals 14 residues. Germline V gene lookup returns CDR1 SGHRS and CDR2 YFSETQ. The CDR3 here is CASSQTGWTTEAFF. CDR3 DNA: TGCGCCAGCAGCCAGACAGGGTGGACCACTGAAGCTTTCTTT.

The chain carries TRBV28 and TRBJ2-1; 9 bases match TRBD1. This CDR3 has 16 residues. Trimming at V came to 6 bases and at J to 12 bases, leaving 18 bases not matched to a gene. Germline V gene sequence: CDR1 MDHEN, CDR2 SYDVKM. The CDR3 loop reads CASRGAWDRAQGRQFF. CDR3 coding DNA: TGTGCCAGCAGGGGGGCTTGGGACAGGGCTCAGGGGCGGCAGTTCTTC.

This clone was counted a single time. The chain uses TRBV18 and TRBJ2-5; D perhaps matches TRBD2 (6 bases). The CDR3 runs 15 residues. CDR1 and CDR2 from the germline V gene are KGHSH and LQKENI. V dropped 3 bases and J dropped 5 bases, with 16 bases sitting between them. The CDR3 spells CASSPRAGSGETQYF. For the CDR3, the DNA is TGTGCCAGCTCACCGCGGGCGGGATCGGGGGAGACCCAGTACTTC.

The V gene is TRBV2, the J gene TRBJ1-1; D unclear. The germline CDR1 and CDR2 sequences are SNHLY and FYNNEI. Trimming left V 3 bases short and J 2 bases short, with 16 bases between. The CDR3 loop spans 16 amino acids. In nucleotides, the CDR3 is TGTGCCAGCAGTGAGTCGGGCAGGCCGATAAACACTGAAGCTTTCTTT. Protein product: CASSESGRPINTEAFF.